These 21 T cell receptor beta chains came from one sample sequenced in a study of CD8 T cells in ankylosing spondylitis. TCRdb used MiXCR to reprocess the 5' RACE reads, holding one entry per CDR3 protein. Of just over 300,000 distinct CDR3 sequences detected, roughly 20% appear once; the ten largest clones hold 3.5% to 4.5%. Sequencing was done on a sample of blood, either unsorted or a sorted T cell fraction (not recorded which). The source is a female donor with ankylosing spondylitis or in good health (not recorded which).

The chain carries TRBV6-6 and TRBJ1-5, with D possibly being TRBD1 (5 bases). Looked up from germline, CDR1 is MNHNY and CDR2 is SVGAGI (reference sequence). The CDR3 has 17 amino acids. Trimming pared 2 bases from V and 9 bases from J, leaving 23 bases between. CDR3 sequence (DNA): TGTGCCAGCAGTTACCGTCCGGGACGCATTCGGGGTTCGCCCCAGCATTTT. Residues: CASSYRPGRIRGSPQHF.

This chain links TRBV12-3 or TRBV12-4 with TRBJ2-5, with D possibly matching TRBD1 (6 bases). CDR3 length: 14 amino acids. V gave up 1 base and J gave up 2 bases, with 8 bases separating them. The CDR3 DNA reads as TGTGCCAGCAGTTTAGTCGGACAGCAAGAGACCCAGTACTTC. Its protein product is CASSLVGQQETQYF.

J is TRBJ2-5 and V is TRBV15; D not certain. With 2 bases removed from V and 4 bases from J, the gap between germline ends came to 8 bases. The CDR3 has 13 amino acids. Germline assignment: CDR1 LNHNV and CDR2 YYDKDF (reference sequence). CDR3 residues: CATSRSKGETQYF. CDR3 DNA sequence: TGTGCCACCAGCAGAAGCAAGGGAGAGACCCAGTACTTC.

This clonotype was counted at least ten times. The chain employs TRBV4-2 and TRBJ2-2; TRBD1 matches at 7 bases. The V and J ends lost 0 bases and 0 bases, in that order; junction bases with no gene match: 1. This CDR3 has 16 residues. Germline CDR1 and CDR2: LGHNA and YNFKEQ. CDR3 bases: TGTGCCAGCAGCCAAGAAGGGACAGCGAACACCGGGGAGCTGTTTTTT. Encoded protein: CASSQEGTANTGELFF.

V usage is TRBV4-3 and J usage is TRBJ2-6; TRBD2 is a possible D gene (6 bases). The length of the CDR3 is 15 residues. Per the germline V gene, CDR1 is LGHNA and CDR2 is YSLEER. The V end was cut by 8 bases, the J end by 0 bases, with 11 bases between. CDR3 nucleotide sequence: TGCGCCAGCCCGGGGCGGGGCTCTGGGGCCAACGTCCTGACTTTC. Protein sequence: CASPGRGSGANVLTF.

The sample holds a few counts of this clonotype. V and J are TRBV28 and TRBJ2-1; unclear D gene. Germline CDR1 is MDHEN and CDR2 is SYDVKM. The CDR3 covers 11 residues. Trimming stripped 6 bases from V and 4 bases from J, with 4 bases between. In DNA, the CDR3 is TGTGCCAGCAGGCTATACAATGAGCAGTTCTTC. Its translation is CASRLYNEQFF. The whole variable domain, remainder taken from reference TRBV28 and TRBJ2-1, is DVKVTQSSRYLVKRTGEKVFLECVQDMDHENMFWYRQDPGLGLRLIYFSYDVKMKEKGDIPEGYSVSREKKERFSLILESASTNQTSMYLCASRLYNEQFFGPGTRLTVL.

V usage is TRBV5-1 and J usage is TRBJ2-7; tentative D call: TRBD1 (6 bases). CDR1 and CDR2 from the germline V gene are SGHRS and YFSETQ. The CDR3 totals 15 residues. V was clipped by 0 bases and J by 6 bases, with 16 bases between them. DNA for the CDR3: TGCGCCAGCAGCTTGGCCGAGGGGGAATTTCGCGAGCAGTACTTC. Its protein is CASSLAEGEFREQYF. Looking up the rest from reference TRBV5-1 and TRBJ2-7 gives the full variable domain: KAGVTQTPRYLIKTRGQQVTLSCSPISGHRSVSWYQQTPGQGLQFLFEYFSETQRNKGNFPGRFSGRQFSNSRSEMNVSTLELGDSALYLCASSLAEGEFREQYFGPGTRLTVT.

This clonotype occurred a few times. The rearrangement joins TRBV29-1 to TRBJ2-7, with 7 bases that match TRBD1. The junction had 10 bases not matched to a gene; V was cut back by 6 bases and J by 2 bases. This CDR3 region has 14 residues. Germline V CDR1 and CDR2: SQVTM, ANQGSEA. CDR3 protein: CSVFDRAKPYEQYF. CDR3 coding DNA: TGCAGCGTCTTCGACAGGGCTAAACCCTACGAGCAGTACTTC.

The CDR3 region is CASSRGWGNQETQYF. The CDR3 DNA sequence: TGTGCCAGCAGTCGCGGTTGGGGGAACCAAGAGACCCAGTACTTC. The chain has TRBV28 and TRBJ2-5; D assignment may be TRBD1 or TRBD2 (5 bases each). Germline V gene data show CDR1 as MDHEN and CDR2 as SYDVKM. Trimming left V 5 bases short and J 0 bases short, with 13 bases between. The CDR3 covers 15 residues.

This clonotype has just a few counts. The CDR3 DNA follows: TGTGCCAGCAGCTTATTTAGCGGGCCCCCGTACGAGCAGTACTTC. Protein sequence: CASSLFSGPPYEQYF. The V call is TRBV7-2, the J call TRBJ2-7; 7 bases fit TRBD2. From germline, CDR1 is SGHTA and CDR2 FQGNSA. This CDR3 is built from 15 residues. V lost 2 bases, J lost 4 bases, and 8 bases stayed unmatched.

J is TRBJ1-6 and V is TRBV9, with D hard to call. V gave up 4 bases and J gave up 6 bases, with 14 bases separating them. The germline CDR1 and CDR2 sequences are SGDLS and YYNGEE. There are 15 residues in the CDR3. The CDR3 nucleotides read TGTGCCAGCAGCCCGGCCGTGGCTCGTAATTCACCCCTCCACTTT. Translation gives CASSPAVARNSPLHF.

This clonotype has at least ten counts. This chain links TRBV20-1 with TRBJ2-1, with D possibly TRBD1 on 6 matching bases. The V gene lost 6 bases and the J gene lost 10 bases, with 13 bases spanning the gap. CDR1 and CDR2 from the germline V gene are DFQATT and SNEGSKA (reference sequence). This CDR3 has 11 amino acids. CDR3 bases: TGCAGTGCGCCCGGACAGTTGGAGCAGTTCTTC. This gives the protein CSAPGQLEQFF.

This clonotype was detected only a few times. The J gene is TRBJ2-5, the V gene TRBV7-2, with D perhaps matching TRBD2 (5 bases). Trimming pared 7 bases from V and 2 bases from J, leaving 14 bases between. This CDR3 contains 14 residues. Germline CDR1 and CDR2: SGHTA and FQGNSA. The DNA for the CDR3 is TGTGCCAGCACCCTACTAAGCGGACAAGAGACCCAGTACTTC. Residues: CASTLLSGQETQYF.

This clonotype appeared a few times. The chain links TRBV20-1 to TRBJ2-1; D unclear. The germline CDR1 and CDR2 sequences are DFQATT and SNEGSKA (reference sequence). V lost 3 bases, J lost 5 bases, and 11 bases lay in between. The CDR3 has 13 residues. The CDR3 DNA follows: TGCAGTGCTAGTCCCGGGCCGAACAATGAGCAGTTCTTC. Amino acids: CSASPGPNNEQFF.

The chain has TRBV12-5 and TRBJ1-1; no reliable D call. Trimming took 10 bases from V and 1 from J, leaving 7 bases between them. This CDR3 is 11 amino acids long. CDR1 LGHNT and CDR2 FRNRAP come from the germline V gene. CDR3 DNA: TGTGCTACCCGGGGGAACACTGAAGCTTTCTTT. Amino acid sequence: CATRGNTEAFF. Full variable domain (missing parts from reference TRBV12-5 and TRBJ1-1): DARVTQTPRHKVTEMGQEVTMRCQPILGHNTVFWYRQTMMQGLELLAYFRNRAPLDDSGMPKDRFSAEMPDATLATLKIQPSEPRDSAVYFCATRGNTEAFFGQGTRLTVV.

This chain joins TRBV25-1 and TRBJ2-7; TRBD2 is a possible D gene (6 bases). CDR3 length: 15 amino acids. V lost 4 bases and J lost 2, with 15 bases in between. The germline gives CDR1 MGHDK, CDR2 SYGVNS. CDR3 loop: CASSGESGPPYEQYF. DNA for the CDR3: TGTGCCAGCAGTGGGGAAAGCGGGCCCCCCTACGAGCAGTACTTC.

This clonotype was counted a few times. The chain combines TRBV7-8 with TRBJ2-7; TRBD2 matches at 9 bases. This CDR3 contains 15 residues. V dropped 1 base and J dropped 4; count of bases not matched to a gene: 5. Per germline, CDR1 SGHVS and CDR2 FQNEAQ. The CDR3: CASSLVVAGAYEQYF. Written as DNA, the CDR3 is TGTGCCAGCAGCTTAGTTGTAGCGGGAGCGTACGAGCAGTACTTC. Full variable domain (missing parts from reference TRBV7-8 and TRBJ2-7): GAGVSQSPRYKVAKRGQDVALRCDPISGHVSLFWYQQALGQGPEFLTYFQNEAQLDKSGLPSDRFFAERPEGSVSTLKIQRTQQEDSAVYLCASSLVVAGAYEQYFGPGTRLTVT.

This clonotype showed up just a few times. The genes are TRBV12-5 and TRBJ2-3; 9 positions match TRBD2. This CDR3 is built from 14 residues. V shed 5 bases and J 2 bases; nucleotides not matched to a gene: 2. In germline, CDR1 is LGHNT, CDR2 FRNRAP. The CDR3 reads CASGMGLATDTQYF. The CDR3 DNA sequence: TGTGCTAGTGGTATGGGACTAGCCACAGATACGCAGTATTTT. The variable domain in full, completed from reference TRBV12-5 and TRBJ2-3, reads DARVTQTPRHKVTEMGQEVTMRCQPILGHNTVFWYRQTMMQGLELLAYFRNRAPLDDSGMPKDRFSAEMPDATLATLKIQPSEPRDSAVYFCASGMGLATDTQYFGPGTRLTVL.

This clonotype was seen a handful of times. The rearrangement links TRBV12-3 or TRBV12-4 to TRBJ2-2; D possibly uses TRBD1 or TRBD2 (6 bases each). The CDR3 sequence is 14 residues long. The V end lost 9 bases, the J end lost 1 base, and 12 bases lay between the germline ends. DNA for the CDR3: TGTGCCAGTTCGGGGGCTTTGAACACCGGGGAGCTGTTTTTT. Residues: CASSGALNTGELFF.

This clonotype was picked up a small number of times. V and J are TRBV6-5 and TRBJ2-7; a possible D gene is TRBD1 (6 bases). The length of the CDR3 is 11 residues. Germline CDR1 and CDR2: MNHEY and SVGAGI. Trimming stripped 7 bases from V and 5 bases from J, with 9 bases between. The CDR3 DNA is TGTGCCAGCACCAGGGGTCACGAGCAGTACTTC. Its protein product is CASTRGHEQYF.

CDR3 coding DNA: TGTGCCAGCAGCTTAGGGTCTAGCCGACGCACAGATACGCAGTATTTT. Its protein product is CASSLGSSRRTDTQYF. The rearrangement links TRBV7-2 to TRBJ2-3; a weak D match, TRBD2 (5 bases). The CDR3 contains 16 residues. Deletions cut 1 base from V and 1 base from J, with 12 bases between. Germline V CDR1 and CDR2: SGHTA, FQGNSA.